Presented here are 10 T cell receptor beta chains from one specimen sequenced in a study of shared clonotypes between healthy human individuals. TCRdb's table, derived via immunoSEQ multiplex PCR, lists solely in-frame clones and lacks some. This sample has 2 million to 2.5 million clones, with approximately 90% found just once. Sequenced material: naive CD4+ T cells from PBMCs. Sample subset: CD45RA+ positively selected. These receptors were collected from a man between 18 and 35 years old in good health. Some clones in this sample may be carry-over from other donors' samples.

J is TRBJ2-5 and V is TRBV28, with a weak D call TRBD2 (5 bases). This CDR3 contains 14 residues. The V gene's germline CDR1 is MDHEN and CDR2 SYDVKM. Trimming left V 5 bases short and J 7 bases short, with 17 bases between. In DNA, the CDR3 is TGTGCCAGCAGTACTCCGGGAACCCGGGTGACCCAGTACTTC. Translated: CASSTPGTRVTQYF. The variable domain in full, completed from reference TRBV28 and TRBJ2-5, reads DVKVTQSSRYLVKRTGEKVFLECVQDMDHENMFWYRQDPGLGLRLIYFSYDVKMKEKGDIPEGYSVSREKKERFSLILESASTNQTSMYLCASSTPGTRVTQYFGPGTRLLVL.

The gene calls are TRBV7-9 and TRBJ1-1; no clear D gene. The CDR3 is 12 residues long. CDR1 SEHNR and CDR2 FQNEAQ come from the germline V gene (reference sequence). The V end was cut by 5 bases, the J end by 8 bases, with 12 bases between. CDR3 region: CASSPLSAEAFF. CDR3 nucleotide sequence: TGTGCCAGCAGCCCATTGTCTGCGGAAGCTTTCTTT. The whole variable domain, remainder taken from reference TRBV7-9 and TRBJ1-1, is DTGVSQNPRHKITKRGQNVTFRCDPISEHNRLYWYRQTLGQGPEFLTYFQNEAQLEKSRLLSDRFSAERPKGSFSTLEIQRTEQGDSAMYLCASSPLSAEAFFGQGTRLTVV.

J is TRBJ2-7 and V is TRBV6-5; 7 bases match TRBD1. The CDR3 has 16 amino acids. Germline V gene sequence: CDR1 MNHEY, CDR2 SVGAGI. V dropped 4 bases and J dropped 4; count of bases not matched to a gene: 13. This CDR3 is CASSSLRGQDTYEQYF. The CDR3 coding sequence is TGTGCCAGCAGTTCTCTTCGCGGACAGGATACTTACGAGCAGTACTTC.

The CDR3 loop reads CASSPLGTSAGNGYTF. The DNA for the CDR3 is TGTGCCAGCAGCCCCCTCGGAACATCGGCAGGGAATGGCTACACCTTC. This chain joins TRBV9 and TRBJ1-2; the D gene is possibly TRBD1 (5 bases). V lost 4 bases, J lost 6 bases, and 22 bases lay in between. The germline gives CDR1 SGDLS, CDR2 YYNGEE. The CDR3 totals 16 residues.

The V and J genes are TRBV27 and TRBJ2-5; 8 positions match TRBD1. This CDR3 is built from 16 residues. The trim removed 0 bases at V and 2 bases at J, leaving 5 bases unmatched. The V gene's germline CDR1 is MNHEY and CDR2 SMNVEV (reference sequence). As DNA, the CDR3 is TGTGCCAGCAGTTTATCCCCCCAGGGGGCTCAAGAGACCCAGTACTTC. Encoded protein: CASSLSPQGAQETQYF.

This rearrangement joins TRBV9 to TRBJ2-2, with D unresolved. Trimming cost V 6 bases and J 4 bases, with 7 bases left between them. Per the germline V gene, CDR1 is SGDLS and CDR2 is YYNGEE. The CDR3 loop spans 12 amino acids. DNA of the CDR3: TGTGCCAGCAATAGGGTCACCGGGGAGCTGTTTTTT. Encoded protein: CASNRVTGELFF.

The rearrangement uses TRBV5-4 and TRBJ2-7, with TRBD1 matching over 9 bases. V lost 3 bases and J lost 7; bases outside the gene matches: 8. The CDR3 is 14 residues long. CDR1 and CDR2 from the germline V gene are SGHNT and YYREEE (reference sequence). CDR3 nucleotide sequence: TGTGCCAGCAGCTCCAAACAGGGGGCGGGTGAGCAGTACTTC. Translated, it gives CASSSKQGAGEQYF.

The V gene is TRBV7-6, the J gene TRBJ2-5; 9 bases align to TRBD1. V was pared by 5 bases and J by 5 bases, with 6 bases of the junction left unmatched. Per germline, CDR1 SGHVS and CDR2 FNYEAQ. This CDR3 contains 14 residues. The CDR3 protein is CASSNRDRDETQYF. CDR3 coding DNA: TGTGCCAGCAGCAACCGGGACAGGGATGAGACCCAGTACTTC.

The genes are TRBV7-3 and TRBJ2-1, with TRBD2 matching 7 bases. Germline V gene data show CDR1 as SGHTA and CDR2 as FQGTGA. V shed 5 bases, J shed 0 bases, and the junction held 4 bases outside the gene matches. The CDR3 is 15 residues long. CDR3 sequence reads: CASSPWTSSYNEQFF. The CDR3, as DNA: TGTGCCAGCAGCCCCTGGACTAGCTCCTACAATGAGCAGTTCTTC.

This chain joins TRBV28 and TRBJ1-5; TRBD1 aligns across 7 bases. V shed 4 bases and J 2 bases; nucleotides not matched to a gene: 5. The germline V gene has CDR1 MDHEN and CDR2 SYDVKM. The CDR3 has 15 residues. CDR3 sequence (DNA): TGTGCCAGCAGTTGGGCCAGGGGGGGCAATCAGCCCCAGCATTTT. Translated, it gives CASSWARGGNQPQHF.